The 4 T cell receptor beta chains given below trace back to one sample, sequenced in a study of shared clonotypes between healthy human individuals. TCRdb's table, derived via immunoSEQ multiplex PCR, lists solely in-frame clones and lacks some. The sample includes more than 900,000 clones, approximately 80% seen only once; the top ten take roughly 0.57%. The sample comprised memory CD4+ T cells from PBMCs. Subset denoted: CD45RA-negative fraction. These receptors were taken from a man aged 18 to 29 in good health. Some clones in this sample may be carry-over from other donors' samples.

The count of this clone is one. V gene TRBV7-8 combines with J gene TRBJ2-1; D is unresolved. The CDR3 runs to 12 residues. Trimming removed 1 base from V and 8 bases from J, with 6 bases in between. In germline, CDR1 is SGHVS, CDR2 FQNEAQ. CDR3 nucleotides: TGTGCCAGCAGCTTAGGGTTGCATGAGCAGTTCTTC. Encoded protein: CASSLGLHEQFF.

This clone was seen just once. The V and J genes are TRBV10-3 and TRBJ2-1, with D perhaps matching TRBD1 or TRBD2 (5 bases each). The germline V gene encodes CDR1 ENHRY and CDR2 SYGVKD. The V and J ends lost 6 bases and 3 bases respectively, with 12 bases between them. The CDR3 has 14 residues. The CDR3 sequence: CAIRRDGSYNEQFF. DNA of the CDR3: TGTGCCATCAGAAGGGACGGCAGCTACAATGAGCAGTTCTTC.

Concerning this clone itself: Different DNA sequences within this sample yield the same CDR3. The CDR3 here is CASSGEGTDTQYF. The CDR3, as DNA: TGCGCCAGCAGCGGGGAGGGGACCGATACGCAGTATTTT. The chain recombines TRBV5-1 with TRBJ2-3; 7 bases are a match to TRBD2. Germline trimming cut 4 bases from V and 6 bases from J; bases unmatched to any gene: 5. This CDR3 comprises 13 residues. Per the germline V gene, CDR1 is SGHRS and CDR2 is YFSETQ.

This chain uses TRBV2 with TRBJ1-3; D is uncertain. V lost 2 bases and J 0 bases, leaving 8 bases between the germline ends. The CDR3 loop spans 15 amino acids. The germline gives CDR1 SNHLY, CDR2 FYNNEI. The CDR3 protein is CASSETWSSGNTIYF. CDR3 in DNA: TGTGCCAGCAGTGAAACGTGGAGCTCTGGAAACACCATATATTTT.